The 18 T cell receptor beta chains below were found in one sample sequenced in a study of OX40 agonist ivuxolimab in advanced cancers. TCRdb keeps only in-frame clones here, not all; method: immunoSEQ multiplex PCR. The sample contains 67,000 or so clones, over 85% of which appear only once. The source was CD4+ or CD8+ T cells sorted from blood, collected in a trial of the OX40 agonist ivuxolimab. These receptors originate from an adult with an advanced solid tumor such as melanoma, head and neck, liver or kidney cancer.

The chain has TRBV19 and TRBJ1-2, with 12 bases lining up with TRBD1. This CDR3 comprises 14 residues. Germline V CDR1 and CDR2: LNHDA, SQIVND (reference sequence). V lost 8 bases to trimming and J lost 7 bases; unmatched junction nucleotides: 8. The CDR3 region has the DNA TGTGCCAGTGCCGCTGGGACAGGGGGCTTTGGCTACACCTTC. Translation gives CASAAGTGGFGYTF.

In its sample, this clone was seen once. The chain has TRBV5-5 and TRBJ1-5, with a tentative D call TRBD1 (6 bases). This CDR3 has 16 residues. Germline V gene data show CDR1 as SGHKS and CDR2 as YYEKEE (reference sequence). V lost 0 bases and J lost 4, with 14 bases in between. In DNA, the CDR3 is TGTGCCAGCAGCTTGGAGATAACAGGGTGGAATCAGCCCCAGCATTTT. It encodes CASSLEITGWNQPQHF.

This chain connects TRBV2 to TRBJ2-4; D perhaps matches TRBD2 (5 bases). The CDR3 sequence is 15 residues long. Germline loops: CDR1 SNHLY, CDR2 FYNNEI. V gave up 7 bases and J gave up 0 bases, with 13 bases separating them. DNA for the CDR3: TGTGCCAGCAACGGAGGCACTGTAGCCAAAAACATTCAGTACTTC. Protein: CASNGGTVAKNIQYF.

The chain carries TRBV27 and TRBJ2-6; D is unclear. Germline V CDR1 and CDR2: MNHEY, SMNVEV (reference sequence). This CDR3 is built from 16 residues. Trimming took off 3 bases at V and 0 bases at J, with 9 bases between the two ends. CDR3 amino acids: CASSFEWSSGANVLTF. The CDR3, as DNA: TGTGCCAGCAGTTTTGAGTGGAGCTCTGGGGCCAACGTCCTGACTTTC.

This chain links TRBV11-2 with TRBJ1-1; TRBD1 is a possible D gene (5 bases). This CDR3 contains 14 residues. Looked up from germline, CDR1 is SGHAT and CDR2 is FQNNGV. The V end was cut by 5 bases, the J end by 2 bases, with 12 bases between. CDR3 DNA sequence: TGTGCCAGCAGCCCTAGACAGAAAAACACTGAAGCTTTCTTT. It is translated as CASSPRQKNTEAFF.

The chain has TRBV29-1 and TRBJ1-1; D possibly corresponds to TRBD1 (5 bases). The CDR3 consists of 10 residues. Looked up from germline, CDR1 is SQVTM and CDR2 is ANQGSEA. V lost 0 bases and J lost 10, with 6 bases in between. CDR3 amino acids: CSVEEGRAFF. The CDR3 bases are TGCAGCGTTGAAGAGGGGCGAGCTTTCTTT.

The V and J genes are TRBV5-4 and TRBJ1-2; D gene ambiguous. This CDR3 has 14 residues. Between the trimmed V and J ends, which lost 5 bases and 2 bases, there was a span of 13 bases. CDR1 and CDR2 from the germline V gene are SGHNT and YYREEE (reference sequence). CDR3 residues: CASSPSGSNYGYTF. The CDR3 bases are TGTGCCAGCAGTCCGTCCGGGTCCAACTATGGCTACACCTTC.

The CDR3 coding sequence is TGCGCCAGCAGCTTGGGGACAACGAACACCGGGGAGCTGTTTTTT. This encodes CASSLGTTNTGELFF. The chain recombines TRBV5-1 with TRBJ2-2, with D possibly matching TRBD1 (5 bases). The V gene's germline CDR1 is SGHRS and CDR2 YFSETQ. The CDR3 runs to 15 residues. The V and J ends lost 0 bases and 0 bases respectively, with 6 bases between them.

The chain links TRBV7-8 to TRBJ2-7; D gene ambiguous. Germline-derived CDR1 and CDR2 are SGHVS and FQNEAQ. V lost 4 bases to trimming and J lost 2 bases, with 12 bases between them. The CDR3 consists of 14 residues. Here the CDR3 reads CASSSDVPPYEQYF. The CDR3 DNA sequence: TGTGCCAGCAGCTCGGACGTCCCGCCCTACGAGCAGTACTTC.

The V call is TRBV9, the J call TRBJ1-2; D possibly corresponds to TRBD1 (6 bases). Germline CDR1 reads SGDLS; CDR2 reads YYNGEE. The CDR3 loop spans 15 amino acids. V gave up 0 bases and J gave up 7 bases, with 16 bases separating them. CDR3 sequence reads: CASSVGAGGEGGYTF. DNA of the CDR3: TGTGCCAGCAGCGTAGGAGCTGGGGGCGAGGGTGGCTACACCTTC.

The chain carries TRBV6-1 and TRBJ1-3, with 9 nucleotides matching TRBD1. The CDR3 covers 18 residues. The V segment lost 2 bases and the J segment 0 bases; nucleotides outside the gene matches: 8. In germline, CDR1 is MNHNS, CDR2 SASEGT. The CDR3 coding sequence is TGTGCCAGCAGTGAAATAGTTGGACAGGGGTTCTCTGGAAACACCATATATTTT. Its protein is CASSEIVGQGFSGNTIYF.

The V gene is TRBV7-9, the J gene TRBJ1-1, with a possible D match to TRBD1 (5 bases). The CDR3 contains 13 residues. The V end was cut by 5 bases, the J end by 5 bases, with 12 bases between. Germline lookup yields CDR1 SEHNR and CDR2 FQNEAQ (reference sequence). CDR3 loop: CASSADRLTEAFF. As DNA, the CDR3 is TGTGCCAGCAGCGCCGACAGATTAACTGAAGCTTTCTTT.

V gene TRBV7-6 combines with J gene TRBJ2-6; D is perhaps TRBD1 (6 bases). The germline gives CDR1 SGHVS, CDR2 FNYEAQ. The CDR3 totals 15 residues. Trimming stripped 5 bases from V and 0 bases from J, with 8 bases between. CDR3 amino acids: CASSVQGSGANVLTF. The CDR3 coding sequence is TGTGCCAGCAGCGTACAGGGCTCTGGGGCCAACGTCCTGACTTTC.

This chain uses TRBV6-1 with TRBJ1-5; 8 nucleotides agree with TRBD1. Germline loops: CDR1 MNHNS, CDR2 SASEGT. With V trimmed by 2 bases and J by 0 bases, 6 bases remained unmatched. The CDR3 covers 17 residues. This CDR3 reads CASSERRGLDSNQPQHF. CDR3 DNA sequence: TGTGCCAGCAGTGAACGCAGGGGGCTGGATAGCAATCAGCCCCAGCATTTT.

The gene calls are TRBV30 and TRBJ1-5; TRBD1 agrees at 8 bases. There are 14 residues in the CDR3. After removal of 4 bases from V and 5 bases from J, the junction contained 7 bases not matched to a gene. The germline CDR1 and CDR2 sequences are GTSNPN and SVGIG (reference sequence). The CDR3 sequence: CAWNQGTGDQPQHF. The CDR3 DNA reads TGTGCCTGGAACCAAGGGACAGGCGATCAGCCCCAGCATTTT.

CDR3: CASSPGTGVNEKLFF. The CDR3 DNA sequence: TGTGCCAGCTCACCCGGGACAGGGGTGAATGAAAAACTGTTTTTT. V usage is TRBV18 and J usage is TRBJ1-4, with 10 bases matching TRBD1. The V gene's germline CDR1 is KGHSH and CDR2 LQKENI. This CDR3 contains 15 residues. With V trimmed by 3 bases and J by 5 bases, 3 bases remained unmatched.

CDR3 nucleotide sequence: TGTGCCAGCAGCCTTACAGGGAACGGCGAGCAGTACTTC. Protein product: CASSLTGNGEQYF. This chain links TRBV7-9 with TRBJ2-7; tentatively, D is TRBD1 (6 bases). The germline V gene encodes CDR1 SEHNR and CDR2 FQNEAQ (reference sequence). Trimming removed 5 bases from V and 6 bases from J, with 14 bases in between. This CDR3 has 13 residues.

This chain links TRBV7-9 with TRBJ2-5; 9 nucleotides match TRBD1. J gave up 2 bases and V 5 bases, and 6 bases lay outside the gene matches. This CDR3 comprises 15 residues. From germline, CDR1 is SEHNR and CDR2 FQNEAQ (reference sequence). The CDR3 spells CASSPTGGNQETQYF. The CDR3 DNA reads TGTGCCAGCAGCCCGACAGGGGGAAATCAAGAGACCCAGTACTTC.